Included here is one TCR beta chain sequence, with context. The sample is drawn from a study of T cells expressing NK-cell markers. Across the whole study: Out of eight donors sequenced, seven tested HCMV-seropositive and the remaining one seronegative.

No DNA is given; TCRdb re-called the 5' RACE reads and lists each CDR3 protein once. The table lists a few hundred thousand distinct CDR3 sequences. There are 17 residues in the CDR3. Germline assignment: CDR1 MNHNS and CDR2 SASEGT. The sequence was obtained from a man between 18 and 69 years old in good health. Source material: blood T cells: a sorted CD56 or NKG2C T cell subset, CD4+ or CD8+ T cells, or bulk PBMC T cells (not recorded which). J is TRBJ2-7 and V is TRBV6-1; TCRdb calls TRBD1, which cannot be checked without DNA. The CDR3 region is CASSSRPLRDSPYEQYF.